Each of the 25 T cell receptor beta chains below was sequenced from the same sample in a study of early T cells in non-severe SARS-CoV-2 infection. TCRdb re-derived calls from the 5' RACE reads in MiXCR, one entry per CDR3 protein. The sample consists of tens of thousands of distinct CDR3 sequences, approximately 5.2% of them appearing once. Sequencing was performed on whole blood. These receptors all stem from an adult who was a healthcare worker with PCR-confirmed SARS-CoV-2 infection or an uninfected control (not recorded which).

V usage is TRBV29-1 and J usage is TRBJ1-2; the match to TRBD1 covers 7 bases. V gave up 8 bases and J gave up 8 bases; unmatched junction bases: 14. CDR1 and CDR2 from the germline V gene are SQVTM and ANQGSEA. The CDR3 contains 13 residues. The CDR3: CSTRQGMRNGYTF. The CDR3, as DNA: TGCAGCACCCGACAGGGAATGCGGAACGGCTACACCTTC.

This clonotype was observed a few times. The chain employs TRBV20-1 and TRBJ1-1, with 8 bases lining up with TRBD1. V trimming: 2 bases; J trimming: 5 bases; junction bases outside the gene matches: 7. Germline loops: CDR1 DFQATT, CDR2 SNEGSKA (reference sequence). The CDR3 runs 14 residues. CDR3 in amino acids: CSARITGGRTEAFF. CDR3 DNA sequence: TGCAGTGCTAGAATAACAGGGGGACGAACTGAAGCTTTCTTT.

There are a few counts of this clonotype. The chain recombines TRBV11-2 with TRBJ2-1; D ambiguous. V lost 3 bases and J lost 9, with 3 bases in between. This CDR3 contains 10 residues. CDR1 SGHAT and CDR2 FQNNGV come from the germline V gene. In DNA, the CDR3 is TGTGCCAGCAGCTTTAGTGAGCAGTTCTTC. It translates to CASSFSEQFF.

V is TRBV7-2 and J is TRBJ2-5, with TRBD2 identical over 10 bases. Germline CDR1 is SGHTA and CDR2 is FQGNSA. V was pared by 0 bases and J by 4 bases, with 11 bases of the junction left unmatched. This CDR3 comprises 18 residues. The CDR3 DNA sequence: TGTGCCAGCAGCTTAGCAGGCGGAGCGGGAGGGCTCGGAGAGACCCAGTACTTC. Translated, it gives CASSLAGGAGGLGETQYF.

This clonotype came up many times. This chain links TRBV7-2 with TRBJ2-1; TRBD2 matches at 7 bases. Germline CDR1 is SGHTA and CDR2 is FQGNSA. V shed 2 bases and J 7 bases; nucleotides not matched to a gene: 14. The CDR3 loop spans 17 amino acids. This chain's CDR3 is CASSLNFAGEGRNEQFF. Here the CDR3 DNA reads TGTGCCAGCAGCTTAAATTTTGCGGGAGAGGGTAGGAATGAGCAGTTCTTC.

This clonotype was counted only a few times. V usage is TRBV28 and J usage is TRBJ2-7; 7 nucleotides line up with TRBD2. This CDR3 is built from 15 residues. V trimming: 5 bases; J trimming: 6 bases; junction bases outside the gene matches: 13. Germline lookup yields CDR1 MDHEN and CDR2 SYDVKM. The CDR3 reads CASSPTTGGAGEQYF. In nucleotides, the CDR3 is TGTGCCAGCAGTCCAACTACGGGGGGAGCGGGCGAGCAGTACTTC.

This clonotype was observed a handful of times. J is TRBJ2-2 and V is TRBV7-9; no reliable D call. Germline lookup yields CDR1 SEHNR and CDR2 FQNEAQ (reference sequence). Trimming left V 6 bases short and J 1 base short, with 6 bases between. CDR3 length equals 13 residues. The CDR3 loop is CASRGMNTGELFF. The DNA of the CDR3 is TGTGCCAGCAGGGGGATGAACACCGGGGAGCTGTTTTTT.

This clonotype came up many times. The chain has TRBV28 and TRBJ1-2, with TRBD1 identical over 7 bases. CDR3 length: 14 amino acids. J gave up 2 bases and V 6 bases, and 6 bases lay outside the gene matches. The germline V gene has CDR1 MDHEN and CDR2 SYDVKM. The chain's CDR3 is CASRQGSQNYGYTF. DNA of the CDR3: TGTGCCAGCAGACAGGGGTCCCAGAACTATGGCTACACCTTC.

This clonotype was detected ten times or more. This chain uses TRBV13 with TRBJ1-1; D gene unclear. The germline V gene encodes CDR1 PRHDT and CDR2 FYEKMQ (reference sequence). The V and J ends lost 7 bases and 0 bases respectively, with 9 bases between them. The CDR3 loop spans 13 amino acids. The CDR3 nucleotides are TGTGCCAGCAAGGACGGTTTGAACACTGAAGCTTTCTTT. Translated: CASKDGLNTEAFF. The complete variable domain, with remaining parts taken from reference TRBV13 and TRBJ1-1, reads AAGVIQSPRHLIKEKRETATLKCYPIPRHDTVYWYQQGPGQDPQFLISFYEKMQSDKGSIPDRFSAQQFSDYHSELNMSSLELGDSALYFCASKDGLNTEAFFGQGTRLTVV.

V and J are TRBV28 and TRBJ1-4; D uncertain. Deletions cut 8 bases from V and 0 bases from J, with 7 bases between. The CDR3 is 13 amino acids. Germline V gene data show CDR1 as MDHEN and CDR2 as SYDVKM. CDR3 bases: TGTGCCAGCGGGGATACAACTAATGAAAAACTGTTTTTT. Its protein is CASGDTTNEKLFF.

This clonotype was counted ten times or more. J is TRBJ2-7 and V is TRBV11-2; no clear D gene. The CDR3 covers 14 residues. CDR1 is SGHAT, CDR2 FQNNGV, per germline. V was pared by 5 bases and J by 0 bases, with 11 bases between. DNA of the CDR3: TGTGCCAGCAGCCCCTCACCAATCTCCTACGAGCAGTACTTC. Translated, it gives CASSPSPISYEQYF.

This clonotype came up a few times. The V gene is TRBV7-2, the J gene TRBJ2-1, with 7 bases fitting TRBD2. Germline assignment: CDR1 SGHTA and CDR2 FQGNSA. V shed 5 bases and J 10 bases; nucleotides not matched to a gene: 5. The CDR3 extends over 12 amino acids. CDR3 nucleotides: TGTGCCAGCAGCATGACTAGCCGGGAGCAGTTCTTC. Translated: CASSMTSREQFF.

This clonotype was detected only a few times. The J gene is TRBJ2-3, the V gene TRBV11-2, with 13 bases that match TRBD2. This CDR3 has 20 amino acids. V was clipped by 2 bases and J by 6 bases; unmatched bases: 17. The germline CDR1 and CDR2 sequences are SGHAT and FQNNGV. This chain's CDR3 is CASSLRQSFRTSGRSDTQYF. CDR3 DNA sequence: TGTGCCAGCAGCTTACGACAGTCATTTCGGACTAGCGGGAGATCGGATACGCAGTATTTT.

The chain couples TRBV11-2 to TRBJ2-4; TRBD1 agrees at 8 bases. The germline V gene has CDR1 SGHAT and CDR2 FQNNGV. This CDR3 is built from 15 residues. Germline trimming cut 2 bases from V and 5 bases from J; bases unmatched to any gene: 5. As DNA, the CDR3 is TGTGCCAGCAGCTTACGGGACAGGATCCAAAACATTCAGTACTTC. It is translated as CASSLRDRIQNIQYF.

This chain joins TRBV7-2 and TRBJ2-1; D not certain. The V end was cut by 4 bases, the J end by 6 bases, with 13 bases between. Germline CDR1 reads SGHTA; CDR2 reads FQGNSA. The CDR3 consists of 14 residues. The CDR3 spells CASSSRYGRNEQFF. CDR3 sequence (DNA): TGTGCCAGCAGCTCCCGCTACGGGCGCAATGAGCAGTTCTTC. The full variable domain, completed using reference TRBV7-2 and TRBJ2-1, is GAGVSQSPSNKVTEKGKDVELRCDPISGHTALYWYRQSLGQGLEFLIYFQGNSAPDKSGLPSDRFSAERTGGSVSTLTIQRTQQEDSAVYLCASSSRYGRNEQFFGPGTRLTVL.

This clonotype came up many times. The chain recombines TRBV27 with TRBJ2-7; the match to TRBD2 covers 7 bases. V was pared by 4 bases and J by 0 bases, with 6 bases of the junction left unmatched. CDR3 length: 15 amino acids. Per the germline V gene, CDR1 is MNHEY and CDR2 is SMNVEV (reference sequence). The CDR3 bases are TGTGCCAGCAGTTGGGGGGGGACCAGCTCCTACGAGCAGTACTTC. Its protein product is CASSWGGTSSYEQYF.

At least ten counts were recorded for this clonotype. This chain links TRBV19 with TRBJ1-3; no firm D call. The V gene's germline CDR1 is LNHDA and CDR2 SQIVND (reference sequence). The CDR3 loop spans 15 amino acids. The V gene lost 9 bases and the J gene lost 0 bases, with 15 bases spanning the gap. CDR3 coding DNA: TGTGCCAGCGATAGGGCCGAGGCCTCTGGAAACACCATATATTTT. This encodes CASDRAEASGNTIYF.

This clonotype was seen ten or more times. The CDR3 region is CASSRRTGASYEQYF. The CDR3 bases are TGTGCCAGCAGCCGACGGACAGGAGCATCCTACGAGCAGTACTTC. The V call is TRBV5-6, the J call TRBJ2-7; 7 bases are a match to TRBD1. The germline V gene has CDR1 SGHDT and CDR2 YYEEEE. V shed 4 bases and J 1 base; nucleotides not matched to a gene: 8. This CDR3 is 15 amino acids long.

This clonotype was recorded a few times. The chain is built from TRBV7-9 and TRBJ2-7; either TRBD1 or TRBD2 may supply D (5 bases each). V lost 0 bases and J lost 7, with 13 bases in between. CDR3 size: 14 residues. Germline CDR1 is SEHNR and CDR2 is FQNEAQ (reference sequence). The CDR3 DNA reads as TGTGCCAGCAGCTTAGCCCAGGGAACGGGGGAGCAGTACTTC. Amino acids: CASSLAQGTGEQYF.

Within the sample, this clonotype is medium-sized. V usage is TRBV14 and J usage is TRBJ2-1, with 8 bases that match TRBD2. Germline-derived CDR1 and CDR2 are SGHDN and FVKESK. With 4 bases clipped from V and 4 bases from J, the junction kept 9 bases outside the gene matches. The CDR3 loop spans 16 amino acids. The CDR3 DNA follows: TGTGCCAGCAGCCTAGGAACTAGCGGATATTACAATGAGCAGTTCTTC. It specifies CASSLGTSGYYNEQFF.

This clonotype was recorded at least ten times. The chain is built from TRBV2 and TRBJ2-7, with TRBD1 as a possible D gene (6 bases). The germline V gene has CDR1 SNHLY and CDR2 FYNNEI. The CDR3 totals 13 residues. V was shortened by 8 bases and J by 7 bases, with 18 bases between the two germline ends. For the CDR3, the DNA is TGTGCCAGCGGGCTAGTGGGGACACCTGAGCAGTACTTC. Residues: CASGLVGTPEQYF.

The V call is TRBV7-2, the J call TRBJ2-7; possible D gene TRBD1, 5 bases. Trimming cost V 2 bases and J 7 bases, with 12 bases left between them. The CDR3 is 13 residues long. CDR1 SGHTA and CDR2 FQGNSA come from the germline V gene. The CDR3 reads CASSLSRVGEQYF. In DNA, the CDR3 is TGTGCCAGCAGCTTAAGCAGGGTGGGAGAGCAGTACTTC.

This clonotype was observed many times. This chain uses TRBV10-1 with TRBJ1-5; D is possibly TRBD1 (6 bases). With 2 bases removed from V and 6 bases from J, the gap between germline ends came to 8 bases. Germline V gene lookup returns CDR1 WNHNN and CDR2 SYGVQD (reference sequence). The CDR3 covers 13 residues. CDR3 loop: CASSEQGIQPQHF. In DNA, the CDR3 is TGCGCCAGCAGTGAGCAGGGGATTCAGCCCCAGCATTTT.

This clonotype was counted ten times or more. V and J are TRBV28 and TRBJ2-5; possible D gene TRBD2, 7 bases. Trimming cost V 6 bases and J 4 bases, with 15 bases left between them. Germline CDR1 reads MDHEN; CDR2 reads SYDVKM. The CDR3 loop spans 14 amino acids. The CDR3 DNA reads TGTGCCAGCAGCCTACAGGGAGGGGGAGAGACCCAGTACTTC. Translated, it gives CASSLQGGGETQYF.

CDR3 coding DNA: TGTGCCAGCAGCTTGGGACTAGTTATGGGCGAGCAGTACTTC. It is translated as CASSLGLVMGEQYF. The V and J genes are TRBV11-2 and TRBJ2-7; TRBD2 agrees at 8 bases. The V segment lost 3 bases and the J segment 6 bases; nucleotides outside the gene matches: 7. CDR1 is SGHAT, CDR2 FQNNGV, per germline. The CDR3 is made up of 14 amino acids. Full variable domain (outside the CDR3, taken from reference TRBV11-2 and TRBJ2-7): EAGVAQSPRYKIIEKRQSVAFWCNPISGHATLYWYQQILGQGPKLLIQFQNNGVVDDSQLPKDRFSAERLKGVDSTLKIQPAKLEDSAVYLCASSLGLVMGEQYFGPGTRLTVT.